This entry describes one TCR beta chain. The antigen remains undetermined. PCR involved 60 Vbeta and 13 Jbeta primers. Measured with immunoSEQ multiplex PCR; TCRdb has only the in-frame clones, and not every one. This sample has 110,000 to 150,000 clones, with about 82% found just once. Germline V gives CDR1 PRHDT, CDR2 FYEKMQ (reference sequence). The CDR3 is made up of 14 amino acids. V was clipped by 5 bases and J by 1 base; unmatched bases: 4. This entry comes from a study of cytomegalovirus exposure and HLA in healthy donors. Study details: Genotyping showed approximately 81% of some 400 donors falling in the Caucasian-associated ancestry cluster.

Overall study findings and caveats: It was only CMV serostatus that was available as immune exposure information. Versus the roughly 670-donor mean, an Asian-associated ancestry cluster reportedly showed fewer N-insertions in a later analysis.

Sequenced material: PBMCs. This TCR came from a woman aged 40 to 50 in good health and CMV-seropositive. The gene calls are TRBV13 and TRBJ2-5; TRBD1 matches 7 bases. The CDR3 coding sequence is TGTGCCAGCAGCACCCGGGACAGCCAAGAGACCCAGTACTTC. This translates into CASSTRDSQETQYF.